One TCR beta chain is described in this entry. The sample is drawn from a study of blood T cell repertoires in COVID-19. Libraries were prepared by immunoSEQ multiplex PCR; TCRdb keeps only in-frame clonotypes and omits some of them. The table lists a few hundred thousand clones, approximately 85% of them singletons, with roughly 2% in the top ten. The CDR3 is made up of 16 amino acids. V was pared by 7 bases and J by 4 bases, with 13 bases of the junction left unmatched. Germline V gene sequence: CDR1 LNHDA, CDR2 SQIVND (reference sequence). This TCR came from a man aged 25 to 40 who had recovered from COVID-19. The sample taken for sequencing was PBMCs or T cells enriched from blood (not recorded which). The chain is built from TRBV19 and TRBJ2-5, with 9 bases that match TRBD1. The CDR3 DNA reads TGTGCCAGTAAAGATACCGGGACAGGGTTGCGAGAGACCCAGTACTTC. Translation: CASKDTGTGLRETQYF.